The clone carrying this T cell receptor beta chain was found once. TCRdb's copy holds only in-frame clones and misses some; the assay was immunoSEQ multiplex PCR. The sample holds around 63,000 clones, 85% to 90% seen once. The data were taken from a study of OX40 agonist ivuxolimab in advanced cancers. Germline V gene lookup returns CDR1 MNHEY and CDR2 SVGAGI. The CDR3 runs to 15 residues. V lost 6 bases, J lost 4 bases, and 8 bases stayed unmatched. This clonotype originated in an adult with an advanced solid tumor such as melanoma, head and neck, liver or kidney cancer. The V call is TRBV6-5, the J call TRBJ2-1; TRBD2 matches at 8 bases. The sequenced sample was CD4+ or CD8+ T cells sorted from blood, obtained in a trial of the OX40 agonist ivuxolimab. The CDR3 bases are TGTGCCAGCAGGCGTTGGTCTAGCGGGTACAATGAGCAGTTCTTC. Protein sequence: CASRRWSSGYNEQFF.